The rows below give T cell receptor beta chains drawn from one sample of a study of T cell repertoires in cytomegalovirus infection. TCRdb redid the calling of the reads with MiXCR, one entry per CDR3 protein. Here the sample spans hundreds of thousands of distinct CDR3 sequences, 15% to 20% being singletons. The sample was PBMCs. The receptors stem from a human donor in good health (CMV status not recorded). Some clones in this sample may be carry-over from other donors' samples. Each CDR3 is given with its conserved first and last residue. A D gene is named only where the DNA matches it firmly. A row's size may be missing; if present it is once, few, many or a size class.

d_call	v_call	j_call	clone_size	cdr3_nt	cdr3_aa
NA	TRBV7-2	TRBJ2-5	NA	TGTGCCAGCAGCGGGAGAACAGGGGAGACCCAGTACTTC	CASSGRTGETQYF
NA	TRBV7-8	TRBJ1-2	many	TGTGCCAGCACCACCCGGGGCGGCTATGGCTACACCTTC	CASTTRGGYGYTF
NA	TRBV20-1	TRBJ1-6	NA	TGCAGTGAGGCGGACGGAGGCTATAATTCACCCCTCCACTTT	CSEADGGYNSPLHF
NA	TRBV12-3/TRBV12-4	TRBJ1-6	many	TGTGCCAGCAGCGGACGGGGGAGTTCCAATTCACCCCTCCACTTT	CASSGRGSSNSPLHF
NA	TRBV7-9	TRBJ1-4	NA	TGTGCCAGCAGCGCGACCGCCGTTCCTAATGAAAAACTGTTTTTT	CASSATAVPNEKLFF
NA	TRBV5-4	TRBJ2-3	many	TGTGCCAGCAGCCCTGGGGGGAGCACAGATACGCAGTATTTT	CASSPGGSTDTQYF
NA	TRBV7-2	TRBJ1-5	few	TGTGCCAGCAGCTTATATGGGGATCAGCCCCAGCATTTT	CASSLYGDQPQHF
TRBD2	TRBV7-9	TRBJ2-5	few	TGTGCCAGCAGCCCCTCCGGGGGGATCTGGGAGACCCAGTACTTC	CASSPSGGIWETQYF
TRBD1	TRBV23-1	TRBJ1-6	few	TGCGCCAGCAGTCAATCGGGAAATTGGGACAGCGCAAATTCACCCCTCCACTTT	CASSQSGNWDSANSPLHF
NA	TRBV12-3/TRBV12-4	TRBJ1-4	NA	TGTGCCAGCAGTTGGGGGGGAAACGAAAAACTGTTTTTT	CASSWGGNEKLFF
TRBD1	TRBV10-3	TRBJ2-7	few	TGTGCCATCGCCGCGGGGGACAGGGATTCCGAGCAGTACTTC	CAIAAGDRDSEQYF
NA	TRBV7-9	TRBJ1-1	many	TGTGCCAGCAGACTTCTGAACACTGAAGCTTTCTTT	CASRLLNTEAFF
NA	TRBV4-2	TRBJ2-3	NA	TGTACCAGCAGCCAAATGCAGGGTTCCGGGACAGATACGCAGTATTTT	CTSSQMQGSGTDTQYF
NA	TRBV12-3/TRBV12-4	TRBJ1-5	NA	TGTGCCAGCAGTTTTCGTGGGGCTGCTCAGCCCCAGCATTTT	CASSFRGAAQPQHF
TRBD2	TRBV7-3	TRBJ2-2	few	TGTGCCAGCAGCCTCAATAGCGGGGGGCGGTACGGGGAGCTGTTTTTT	CASSLNSGGRYGELFF
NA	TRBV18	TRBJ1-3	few	TGTGCCAGCTCACCGTTTGACGGGACCTCTGGAAACACCATATATTTT	CASSPFDGTSGNTIYF
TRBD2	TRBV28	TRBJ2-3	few	TGTGCCAGCACCACTAGCGGGGGGCTCACAGATACGCAGTATTTT	CASTTSGGLTDTQYF
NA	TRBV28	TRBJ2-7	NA	TGTGCCAGCAGCACGGGGTTACTGGGTTACGAGCAGTACTTC	CASSTGLLGYEQYF
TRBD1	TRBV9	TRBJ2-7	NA	TGTGCCAGCAGCGCCCGGACAGGGGTCGAGCAGTACTTC	CASSARTGVEQYF
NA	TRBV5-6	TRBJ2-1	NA	TGTGCCAGCAGCTTGGCCACGGACAGCCGGTCAGCCTACAATGGGCAGTTCTTC	CASSLATDSRSAYNGQFF
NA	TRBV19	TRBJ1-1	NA	TGTGCCAGTAGTACCCCGGGACGGTCGGAGGGAACTGAAGCTTTCTTT	CASSTPGRSEGTEAFF
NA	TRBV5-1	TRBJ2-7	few	TGCGCCAGCAGCTTGACCGGGACGAACATCTACGAGCAGTACTTC	CASSLTGTNIYEQYF
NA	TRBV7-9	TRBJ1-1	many	TGTGCCAGCAGCTTAGAGACGAGGAACACTGAAGCTTTCTTT	CASSLETRNTEAFF
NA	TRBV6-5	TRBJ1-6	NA	TGTGCCAGCAGTTTTACTAATAATTCACCCCTCCACTTT	CASSFTNNSPLHF
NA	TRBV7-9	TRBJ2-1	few	TGTGCCAGCAGCTTAGGTCCACCAGACAATGAGCAGTTCTTC	CASSLGPPDNEQFF
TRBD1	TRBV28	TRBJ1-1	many	TGTGCCAGCAGAATCCTCATGGGGGACAGGAACACTGAAGCTTTCTTT	CASRILMGDRNTEAFF
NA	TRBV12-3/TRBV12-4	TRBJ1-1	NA	TGTGCCAGCAGTCAGACCCGGGGGGGGACTGAAGCTTTCTTT	CASSQTRGGTEAFF
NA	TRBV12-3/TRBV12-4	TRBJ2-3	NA	TGTGCCAGCAGTTTAGGCGGGACCAACACAGATACGCAGTATTTT	CASSLGGTNTDTQYF
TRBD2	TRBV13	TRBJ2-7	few	TGTGCCAGCAGCCCGCCCGGGGGGGGGGGCGAGCAGTACTTC	CASSPPGGGGEQYF
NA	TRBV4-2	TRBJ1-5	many	TGTGCCAGCAGCCAAGTTGGGGAGGGATCTCAGCCCCAGCATTTT	CASSQVGEGSQPQHF
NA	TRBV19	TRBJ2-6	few	TGTGCCAGTAGTGATGAGGGGACTGACTTCGCTGGGGCCAACGTCCTGACTTTC	CASSDEGTDFAGANVLTF
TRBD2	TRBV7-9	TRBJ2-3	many	TGTGCCAGCAGCCACACACCCCTAGCGGGGGGGATCACAGATACGCAGTATTTT	CASSHTPLAGGITDTQYF
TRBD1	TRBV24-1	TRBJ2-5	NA	TGTGCCACCAGTGATCCTACCGGGGACAGTCAAGAGACCCAGTACTTC	CATSDPTGDSQETQYF
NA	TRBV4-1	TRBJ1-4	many	TGCGCCAGCAGCCAAGTCAAGGCAACTAATGAAAAACTGTTTTTT	CASSQVKATNEKLFF
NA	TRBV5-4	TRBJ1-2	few	TGTGCCGGAGCCAGAGATCCGGGGGTGGCAGCTACCTATGGCTACACCTTC	CAGARDPGVAATYGYTF
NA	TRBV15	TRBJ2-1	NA	TGTGCCACCAGCAGATCCTTAGCGGACCCCTACAATGAGCAGTTCTTC	CATSRSLADPYNEQFF
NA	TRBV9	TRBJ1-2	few	TGTGCCAGCAGCGTACGGCCTACAGGGTTCGACTATGGCTACACCTTC	CASSVRPTGFDYGYTF
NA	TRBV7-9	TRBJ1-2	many	TGTGCCAGCACTACCGGGAGGGCAGCGTATGGCTACACCTTC	CASTTGRAAYGYTF
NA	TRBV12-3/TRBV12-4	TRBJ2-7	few	TGTGCCAGCAGTTTCTCACAGGGTATCTACGAGCAGTACTTC	CASSFSQGIYEQYF
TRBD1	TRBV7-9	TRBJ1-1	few	TGTGCCAGCACCGACAGGGCCGACACTGAAGCTTTCTTT	CASTDRADTEAFF
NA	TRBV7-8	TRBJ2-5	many	TGTGCCAGCAGCTTAATGGCCCGGGACATAACGTACCAAGAGACCCAGTACTTC	CASSLMARDITYQETQYF
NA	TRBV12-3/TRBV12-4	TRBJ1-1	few	TGTGCCAGCCGACGCACAGGGCTTTTCGGGAACACTGAAGCTTTCTTT	CASRRTGLFGNTEAFF
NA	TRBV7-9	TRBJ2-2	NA	TGTGCCAGCAACCCGGGATTCGCGAACACCGGGGAGCTGTTTTTT	CASNPGFANTGELFF
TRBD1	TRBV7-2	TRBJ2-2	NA	TGTGCCAGCAGCCCCCGGACAGGCTTATCATCCGGGGAGCTGTTTTTT	CASSPRTGLSSGELFF
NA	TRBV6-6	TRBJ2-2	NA	TGTGCCAGCAGACCCTCCGACAGGTCCTGGAACACCGGGGAGCTGTTTTTT	CASRPSDRSWNTGELFF
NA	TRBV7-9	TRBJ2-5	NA	TGTGCCAGCAGCTTAGTCTTGTCGAAACAAGAGACCCAGTACTTC	CASSLVLSKQETQYF
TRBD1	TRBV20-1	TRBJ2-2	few	TGCAGTGCTAGTCTGGGACAGAGCACCGGGGAGCTGTTTTTT	CSASLGQSTGELFF
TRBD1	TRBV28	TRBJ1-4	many	TGTGCCAGCAGCTCGACAGGGGCGGATGAAAAACTGTTTTTT	CASSSTGADEKLFF
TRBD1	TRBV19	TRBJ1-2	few	TGTGCCAGTAGGGAACAGGGGGCGAGGGGCTACACCTTC	CASREQGARGYTF
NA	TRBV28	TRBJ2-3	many	TGTGCCAGCAGTCCACCCGCTCGATTGGCGACCGGTACGCAGTATTTT	CASSPPARLATGTQYF
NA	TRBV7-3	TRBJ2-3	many	TGTGCCAGCAGCTTAAGGACTACCCGCACAGATACGCAGTATTTT	CASSLRTTRTDTQYF
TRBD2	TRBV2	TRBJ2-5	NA	TGTGCCAGCAGAGGACTAGCGGGGTACCAAGAGACCCAGTACTTC	CASRGLAGYQETQYF
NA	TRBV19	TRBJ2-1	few	TGTGCCAGTAGTGGGGATAAGACCTACAATGAGCAGTTCTTC	CASSGDKTYNEQFF
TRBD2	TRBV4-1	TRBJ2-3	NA	TGTGCCGCCAGCGGGGGGGTGACAGATACGCAGTATTTT	CAASGGVTDTQYF
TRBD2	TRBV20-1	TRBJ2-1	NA	TGCAGTGCTAATACAGCGGGGATCGACAATGAGCAGTTCTTC	CSANTAGIDNEQFF
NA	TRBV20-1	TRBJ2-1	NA	TGCAGTTTTAGCACGAGCTCCTACAATGAGCAGTTCTTC	CSFSTSSYNEQFF
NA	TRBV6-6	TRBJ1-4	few	TGTGCCACGGGACCGCTTAATGAAAAACTGTTTTTT	CATGPLNEKLFF
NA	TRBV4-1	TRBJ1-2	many	TGCGCCAGCAGCCAAGGAAGCGGAGCTAACTATGGCTACACCTTC	CASSQGSGANYGYTF
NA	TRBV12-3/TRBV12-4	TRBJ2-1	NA	TGTGCCAGCTTGGGCCCAGGTAGGTTCTGGGGGAGCTCCTACAATGAGCAGTTCTTC	CASLGPGRFWGSSYNEQFF